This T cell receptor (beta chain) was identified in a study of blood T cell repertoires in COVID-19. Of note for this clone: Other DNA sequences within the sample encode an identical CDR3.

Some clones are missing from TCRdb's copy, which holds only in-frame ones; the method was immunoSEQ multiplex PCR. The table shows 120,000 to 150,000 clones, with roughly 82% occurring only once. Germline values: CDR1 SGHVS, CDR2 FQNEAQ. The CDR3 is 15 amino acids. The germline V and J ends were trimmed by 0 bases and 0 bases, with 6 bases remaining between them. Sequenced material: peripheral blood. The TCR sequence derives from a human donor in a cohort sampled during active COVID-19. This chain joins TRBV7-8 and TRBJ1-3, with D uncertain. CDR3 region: CASSLAADSGNTIYF. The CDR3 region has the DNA TGTGCCAGCAGCTTAGCGGCGGACTCTGGAAACACCATATATTTT.